The 14 T cell receptor beta chains given below trace back to one sample, sequenced in a study of blood T cell repertoires in COVID-19. Profiled with immunoSEQ multiplex PCR; TCRdb holds only in-frame clones, not every one. The sample gives 200,000 to 250,000 clones, roughly 88% of which show up once; around 12% is in the top ten. The specimen was peripheral blood. The receptor source for this set is a man of 80 years or more with acute or convalescent COVID-19.

The V and J genes are TRBV15 and TRBJ2-7; 10 nucleotides agree with TRBD1. The CDR3 length is 14 residues. V dropped 5 bases and J dropped 6; count of bases not matched to a gene: 7. The germline gives CDR1 LNHNV, CDR2 YYDKDF (reference sequence). In nucleotides, the CDR3 is TGTGCCACCAGCCGCCGGGACAGGGGCTCCGAGCAGTACTTC. This sequence encodes CATSRRDRGSEQYF.

The chain uses TRBV5-8 and TRBJ1-4; D possibly corresponds to TRBD1 (6 bases). This CDR3 region has 14 residues. Per germline, CDR1 SGHTS and CDR2 YDEGEE. V gave up 3 bases and J gave up 5 bases, with 11 bases separating them. CDR3 loop: CASSSTGSNEKLFF. As DNA, the CDR3 is TGTGCCAGCAGCTCGACAGGAAGCAATGAAAAACTGTTTTTT.

This clone has only a few counts. This chain uses TRBV3-1 (or the pseudogene TRBV3-2) with TRBJ2-1; possibly TRBD1 for D (6 bases). V gave up 1 base and J gave up 2 bases, with 6 bases separating them. The germline CDR1 and CDR2 sequences are LGHDT and YNNKEL (reference sequence). The CDR3 runs 14 residues. CDR3 in DNA: TGTGCCAGCAGCCAAGCAGGGGCCTACAATGAGCAGTTCTTC. Its protein product is CASSQAGAYNEQFF.

This chain joins TRBV28 and TRBJ2-1, with TRBD2 matching over 7 bases. This CDR3 region has 15 residues. Germline V gene sequence: CDR1 MDHEN, CDR2 SYDVKM. With 6 bases clipped from V and 2 bases from J, the junction kept 7 bases outside the gene matches. This CDR3 reads CASSQAGTPYNEQFF. The DNA for the CDR3 is TGTGCCAGCAGCCAAGCGGGGACGCCCTACAATGAGCAGTTCTTC. The full variable domain, its missing parts supplied by reference TRBV28 and TRBJ2-1, is DVKVTQSSRYLVKRTGEKVFLECVQDMDHENMFWYRQDPGLGLRLIYFSYDVKMKEKGDIPEGYSVSREKKERFSLILESASTNQTSMYLCASSQAGTPYNEQFFGPGTRLTVL.

This chain joins TRBV12-3 or TRBV12-4 and TRBJ1-4; D ambiguous. The V gene lost 4 bases and the J gene lost 13 bases, with 13 bases spanning the gap. The CDR3 runs to 12 residues. The CDR3 coding sequence is TGTGCCAGCAGTTCAACCACCCTGAGACTGTTTTTT. Protein sequence: CASSSTTLRLFF.

The chain combines TRBV14 with TRBJ1-3; D perhaps matches TRBD1 (6 bases). The CDR3 runs 16 residues. V lost 2 bases and J 0 bases, leaving 11 bases between the germline ends. Germline V CDR1 and CDR2: SGHDN, FVKESK. The CDR3 region has the DNA TGTGCCAGCAGCCAAAGGACAGTCTACTCTGGAAACACCATATATTTT. Encoded protein: CASSQRTVYSGNTIYF. The complete variable domain, with remaining parts taken from reference TRBV14 and TRBJ1-3, reads EAGVTQFPSHSVIEKGQTVTLRCDPISGHDNLYWYRRVMGKEIKFLLHFVKESKQDESGMPNNRFLAERTGGTYSTLKVQPAELEDSGVYFCASSQRTVYSGNTIYFGEGSWLTVV.

The genes are TRBV28 and TRBJ1-6, with a tentative D call TRBD1 (6 bases). The V gene lost 7 bases and the J gene lost 6 bases, with 13 bases spanning the gap. Germline CDR1 and CDR2: MDHEN and SYDVKM. The CDR3 is 14 residues long. The CDR3 protein is CASTTGIANSPLHF. The CDR3 coding sequence is TGTGCCAGCACTACAGGGATCGCTAATTCACCCCTCCACTTT.

The chain is built from TRBV24-1 and TRBJ2-1; perhaps TRBD1 as D (6 bases). The germline CDR1 and CDR2 sequences are KGHDR and SFDVKD. The V and J ends lost 6 bases and 0 bases respectively, with 8 bases between them. The CDR3 totals 14 residues. The CDR3 loop reads CATSRGGSYNEQFF. The CDR3 nucleotides read TGTGCCACCAGTCGAGGGGGCTCCTACAATGAGCAGTTCTTC.

The chain carries TRBV29-1 and TRBJ2-3; no reliable D call. The germline CDR1 and CDR2 sequences are SQVTM and ANQGSEA. The V and J ends lost 1 base and 0 bases respectively, with 8 bases between them. This CDR3 has 14 amino acids. The CDR3 region is CSVEGGVSTDTQYF. CDR3 sequence (DNA): TGCAGCGTTGAAGGTGGAGTTAGCACAGATACGCAGTATTTT.

This chain joins TRBV28 and TRBJ2-7, with 10 positions matching TRBD1. V lost 4 bases to trimming and J lost 5 bases; unmatched junction nucleotides: 11. Germline loops: CDR1 MDHEN, CDR2 SYDVKM. The CDR3 length is 16 residues. DNA of the CDR3: TGTGCCAGCAGTTCCTTGGACAGGGGGTTAGAGAACGAGCAGTACTTC. Its protein product is CASSSLDRGLENEQYF.

This clone was seen more than once but under ten times. The chain employs TRBV18 and TRBJ1-1, with D perhaps TRBD1 (5 bases). CDR1 KGHSH and CDR2 LQKENI come from the germline V gene. V lost 4 bases, J lost 2 bases, and 11 bases lay in between. CDR3 length equals 14 residues. The CDR3 reads CASSHTQDNTEAFF. The CDR3 DNA sequence: TGTGCCAGCTCACATACACAGGACAACACTGAAGCTTTCTTT.

The table lists this clone with many counts. V is TRBV24-1 and J is TRBJ1-2, with TRBD1 matching 7 bases. This CDR3 has 14 residues. V lost 3 bases, J lost 7 bases, and 7 bases stayed unmatched. CDR1 and CDR2 from the germline V gene are KGHDR and SFDVKD. The CDR3 is CATSDPRQGGGYTF. CDR3 DNA sequence: TGTGCCACCAGTGATCCCCGACAGGGAGGTGGCTACACCTTC.

This chain uses TRBV5-1 with TRBJ1-1; D not certain. Trimming took 0 bases from V and 7 from J, leaving 7 bases between them. Germline-derived CDR1 and CDR2 are SGHRS and YFSETQ. The CDR3 totals 12 residues. CDR3 coding DNA: TGCGCCAGCAGCTTGGTCGAGGGTGAAGCTTTCTTT. Translation: CASSLVEGEAFF.

This chain's CDR3 is CSLDRGGGYTF. The DNA for the CDR3 is TGCAGTCTTGACAGGGGAGGCGGCTACACCTTC. The rearrangement links TRBV20-1 to TRBJ1-2; 8 bases are shared with TRBD1. Germline values: CDR1 DFQATT, CDR2 SNEGSKA (reference sequence). J was trimmed by 8 bases and V by 8 bases; bases with no gene match: 7. The CDR3 is 11 residues long.